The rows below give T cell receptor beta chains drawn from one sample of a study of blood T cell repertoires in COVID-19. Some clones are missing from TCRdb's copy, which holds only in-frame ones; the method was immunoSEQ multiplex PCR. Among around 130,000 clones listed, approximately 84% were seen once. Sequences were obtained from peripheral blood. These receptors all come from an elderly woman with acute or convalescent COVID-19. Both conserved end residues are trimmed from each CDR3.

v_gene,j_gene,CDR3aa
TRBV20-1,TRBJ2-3,SASGAVGGSDTQY
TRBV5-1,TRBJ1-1,ASSLMAGGGTEAF
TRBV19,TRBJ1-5,ASRPAAGVQPQH
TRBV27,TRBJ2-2,ASSLKGQTGLRKPTGELF
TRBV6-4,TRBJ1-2,ASSAGANYGYT
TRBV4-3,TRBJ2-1,ASSQEGLADNEQF
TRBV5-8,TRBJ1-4,ASSGGLNEKLF
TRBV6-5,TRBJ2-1,ASSYSTYNEQF
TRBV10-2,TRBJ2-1,ASSDPGGPNNEQF
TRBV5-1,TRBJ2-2,ASSSFGQGSGTGELF
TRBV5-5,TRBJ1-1,ASSLVPTGSAPNTEAF
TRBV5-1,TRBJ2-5,ASSLRSTSGSFKETQY
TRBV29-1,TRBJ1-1,SVGDRGQRTEAF
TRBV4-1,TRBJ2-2,ASSQGDRGGTGELF
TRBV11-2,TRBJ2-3,ASSLTSGTDTQY
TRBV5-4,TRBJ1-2,ASSSTGTGRFYGYT
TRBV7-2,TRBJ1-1,ASSQRGGRFTEAF
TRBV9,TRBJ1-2,ASSVTLQGDYGYT
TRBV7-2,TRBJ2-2,ASSPNRASGELF
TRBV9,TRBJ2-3,ASSPPIRGGRSDTQY
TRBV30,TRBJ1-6,AWTGQRNSPLH
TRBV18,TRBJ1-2,ASSPPMQGFYGYT
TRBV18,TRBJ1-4,ASSPRGLLLMTTNEKLF
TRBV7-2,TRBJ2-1,ASSLWGGSSNEQF
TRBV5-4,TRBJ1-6,ASSLDPSSYNSPLH
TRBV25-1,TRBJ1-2,ASSEYGVDRGWHGYT
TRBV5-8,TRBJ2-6,ASSLGRRFSGANVLT
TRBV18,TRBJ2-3,ASSPPAGGTQY
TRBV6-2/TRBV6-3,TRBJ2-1,ASSYSGTGGISYNEQF
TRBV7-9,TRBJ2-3,ASSLYGAVGDTQY
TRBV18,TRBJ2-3,ASNGQGANTDTQY
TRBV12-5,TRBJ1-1,ASGQVNTEAF
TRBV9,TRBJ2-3,ASSGRLAGVGTDTQY
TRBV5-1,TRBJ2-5,ASSLAYGEETQY
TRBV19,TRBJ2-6,ASKENSGANVLT
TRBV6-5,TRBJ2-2,ASSRRVAGELF
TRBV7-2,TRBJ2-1,ASSLGGGRYNEQF
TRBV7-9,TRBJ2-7,ASSPNRGTIWEEQY
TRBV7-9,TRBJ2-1,ASSPRDRGNEQF
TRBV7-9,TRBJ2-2,ARDRDTGELF
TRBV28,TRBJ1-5,ASSLRQVDGQPQH
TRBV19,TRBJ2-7,ASSISGGPSYEQY
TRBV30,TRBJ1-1,AWSPGIRAF